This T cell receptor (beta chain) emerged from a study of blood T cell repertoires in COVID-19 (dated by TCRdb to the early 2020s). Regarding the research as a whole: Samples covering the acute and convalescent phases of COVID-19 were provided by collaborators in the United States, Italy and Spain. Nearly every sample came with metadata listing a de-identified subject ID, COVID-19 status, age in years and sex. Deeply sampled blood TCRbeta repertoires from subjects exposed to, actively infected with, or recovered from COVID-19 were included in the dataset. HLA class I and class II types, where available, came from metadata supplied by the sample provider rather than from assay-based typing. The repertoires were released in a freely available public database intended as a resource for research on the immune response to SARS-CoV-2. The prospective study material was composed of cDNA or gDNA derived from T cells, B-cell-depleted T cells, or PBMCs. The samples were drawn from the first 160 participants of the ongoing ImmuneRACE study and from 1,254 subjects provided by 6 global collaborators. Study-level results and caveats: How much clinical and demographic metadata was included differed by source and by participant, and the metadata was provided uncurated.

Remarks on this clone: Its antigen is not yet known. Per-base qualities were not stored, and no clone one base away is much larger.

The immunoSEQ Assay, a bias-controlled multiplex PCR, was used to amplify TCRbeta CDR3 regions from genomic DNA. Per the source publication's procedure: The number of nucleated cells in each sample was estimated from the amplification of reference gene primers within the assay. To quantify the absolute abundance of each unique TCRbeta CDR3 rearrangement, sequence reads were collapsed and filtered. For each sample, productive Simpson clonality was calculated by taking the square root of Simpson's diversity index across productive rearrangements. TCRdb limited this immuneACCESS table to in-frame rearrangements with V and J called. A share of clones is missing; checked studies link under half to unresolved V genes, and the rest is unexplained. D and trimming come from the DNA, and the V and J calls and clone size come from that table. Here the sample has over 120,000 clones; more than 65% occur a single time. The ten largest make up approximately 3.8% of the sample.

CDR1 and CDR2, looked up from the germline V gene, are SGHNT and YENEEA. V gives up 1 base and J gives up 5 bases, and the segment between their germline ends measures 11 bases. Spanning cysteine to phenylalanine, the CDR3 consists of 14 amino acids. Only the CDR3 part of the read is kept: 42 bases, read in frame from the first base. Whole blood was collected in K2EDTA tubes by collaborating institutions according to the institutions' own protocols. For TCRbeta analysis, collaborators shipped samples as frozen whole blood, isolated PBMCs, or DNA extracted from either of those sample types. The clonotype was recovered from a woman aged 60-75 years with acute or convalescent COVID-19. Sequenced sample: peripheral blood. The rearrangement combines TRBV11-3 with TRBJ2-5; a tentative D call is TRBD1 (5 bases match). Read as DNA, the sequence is TGTGCCAGCAGCTTAGTGGCAGGGTACGAGACCCAGTACTTC. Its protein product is CASSLVAGYETQYF.